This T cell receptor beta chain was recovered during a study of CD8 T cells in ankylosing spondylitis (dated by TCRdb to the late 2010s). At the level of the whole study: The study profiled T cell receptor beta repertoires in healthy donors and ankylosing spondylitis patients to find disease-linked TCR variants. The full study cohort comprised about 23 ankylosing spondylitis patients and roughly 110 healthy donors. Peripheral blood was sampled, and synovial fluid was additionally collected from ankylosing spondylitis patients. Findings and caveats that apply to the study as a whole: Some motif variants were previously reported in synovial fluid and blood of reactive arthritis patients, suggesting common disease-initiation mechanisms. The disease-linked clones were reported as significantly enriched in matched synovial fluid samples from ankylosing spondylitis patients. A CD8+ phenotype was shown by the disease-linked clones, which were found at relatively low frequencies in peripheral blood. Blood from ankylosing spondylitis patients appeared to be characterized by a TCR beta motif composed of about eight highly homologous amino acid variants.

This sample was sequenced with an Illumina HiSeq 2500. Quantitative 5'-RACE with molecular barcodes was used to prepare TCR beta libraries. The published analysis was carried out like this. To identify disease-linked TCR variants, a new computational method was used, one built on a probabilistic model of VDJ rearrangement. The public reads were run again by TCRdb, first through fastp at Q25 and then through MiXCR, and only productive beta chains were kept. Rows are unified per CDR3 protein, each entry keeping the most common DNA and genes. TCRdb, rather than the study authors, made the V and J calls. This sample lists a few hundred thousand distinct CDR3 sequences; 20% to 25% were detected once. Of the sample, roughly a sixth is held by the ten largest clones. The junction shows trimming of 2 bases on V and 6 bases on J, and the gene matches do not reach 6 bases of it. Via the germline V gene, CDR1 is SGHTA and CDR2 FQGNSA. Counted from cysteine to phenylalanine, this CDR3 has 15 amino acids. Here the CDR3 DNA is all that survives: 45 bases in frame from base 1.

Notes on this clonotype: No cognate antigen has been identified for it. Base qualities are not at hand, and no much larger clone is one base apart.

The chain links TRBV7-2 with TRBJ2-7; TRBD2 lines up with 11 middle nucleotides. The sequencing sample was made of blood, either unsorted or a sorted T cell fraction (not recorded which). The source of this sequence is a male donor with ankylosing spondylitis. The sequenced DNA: TGTGCCAGCAGCTTACAACTAGCGGGAGTATCCGAGCAGTACTTC. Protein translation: CASSLQLAGVSEQYF.